This T cell receptor beta chain was retrieved from a study of T cell repertoires in cytomegalovirus infection. Study as a whole: An indication of both CMV infection and matching HLA type came from public TCR beta signatures.

This clonotype was counted a few times. The antigen is not known. Broader study findings: CMV-specific HLA-C-restricted TCR beta clonotypes dominated the ex vivo response. Of the TCR beta families, the public ones yielded a cumulative frequency that identified carriers of CMV plus the relevant HLA.

The CDR3 totals 14 residues. Looked up from germline, CDR1 is SGHNT and CDR2 is YENEEA. Trimming cost V 5 bases and J 0 bases, with 8 bases left between them. TCRdb called the reads again in MiXCR, with one record for every CDR3 protein. Of 250,000 to 300,000 distinct CDR3 sequences listed, around 15% are singletons. Sequencing input: CD8+ T cells from PBMCs. The receptor's source is a human donor in good health (CMV status not recorded). Some clones in this sample may be carry-over from other donors' samples. The chain carries TRBV11-3 and TRBJ1-3; maybe TRBD1 (5 bases). This CDR3 is CASSEDISGNTIYF. The CDR3 nucleotides are TGTGCCAGCAGCGAGGACATCTCTGGAAACACCATATATTTT.